Each of the 25 T cell receptor beta chains below was sequenced from the same sample in a study of shared clonotypes between healthy human individuals. Data came from immunoSEQ multiplex PCR; TCRdb stores just in-frame clones and leaves some out. The sample lists a few hundred thousand clones, around 86% occurring once. The source material was memory CD8+ T cells sorted from blood. The subset denotes: CD45RO+ cells pooled with CCR7-negative TemRA cells. The receptors originated from a man aged 18 to 35 in good health.

This clone was observed once. The CDR3 bases are TGTGCCAGCAGACCCACTACTAGCGGGAGAATAAAAGGCGAGCAGTACTTC. Translated, it gives CASRPTTSGRIKGEQYF. The chain recombines TRBV7-9 with TRBJ2-7; 11 positions match TRBD2. The CDR3 loop spans 17 amino acids. In germline, CDR1 is SEHNR, CDR2 FQNEAQ (reference sequence). J gave up 6 bases and V 6 bases, and 16 bases lay outside the gene matches.

The chain carries TRBV10-3 and TRBJ1-2; possibly TRBD1 for D (6 bases). V lost 4 bases and J lost 4, with 16 bases in between. From germline, CDR1 is ENHRY and CDR2 SYGVKD. The CDR3 length is 15 residues. Here the CDR3 DNA reads TGTGCCATCAGTGGCCCAAAGGGGGTCTTCTATGGCTACACCTTC. Protein: CAISGPKGVFYGYTF.

In this sample, this clone turned up once. The chain combines TRBV6-1 with TRBJ2-7, with D unclear. Looked up from germline, CDR1 is MNHNS and CDR2 is SASEGT. This CDR3 has 14 residues. Trimming shortened V by 2 bases and J by 2 bases, and 10 bases separated the two germline ends. The CDR3 here is CASSERAGAYEQYF. CDR3 nucleotide sequence: TGTGCCAGCAGTGAAAGGGCAGGCGCCTACGAGCAGTACTTC.

This clone was observed a few times. The V gene is TRBV7-9, the J gene TRBJ2-3, with D perhaps TRBD2 (6 bases). CDR1 and CDR2 from the germline V gene are SEHNR and FQNEAQ (reference sequence). V was shortened by 5 bases and J by 8 bases, with 14 bases between the two germline ends. This CDR3 spans 13 amino acids. The CDR3 DNA reads TGTGCCAGCAGCGCAAACCTCGGGGGTACGCAGTATTTT. It is translated as CASSANLGGTQYF.

The J gene is TRBJ1-1, the V gene TRBV7-8; D call uncertain. CDR1 and CDR2 (germline): SGHVS, FQNEAQ. CDR3 length: 12 amino acids. The V end was cut by 3 bases, the J end by 1 base, with 3 bases between. CDR3 sequence: CASSFQNTEAFF. DNA for the CDR3: TGTGCCAGCAGCTTCCAGAACACTGAAGCTTTCTTT.

This sequence joins TRBV6-1 and TRBJ2-2; D remains ambiguous. The V end was cut by 3 bases, the J end by 0 bases, with 14 bases between. Germline CDR1 reads MNHNS; CDR2 reads SASEGT. The CDR3 covers 17 residues. The CDR3 nucleotides are TGTGCCAGCAGTGATCCCGGCCTTTATTCGAACACCGGGGAGCTGTTTTTT. Residues: CASSDPGLYSNTGELFF.

The chain links TRBV27 to TRBJ1-1; the D is unclear. Trimming removed 1 base at V and 4 bases at J, with 13 bases between. Germline V lookup: CDR1 MNHEY, CDR2 SMNVEV (reference sequence). The CDR3 is 15 residues long. CDR3 DNA sequence: TGTGCCAGCAGTTTATGGGGAACTTTGGGCACTGAAGCTTTCTTT. Translation: CASSLWGTLGTEAFF.

The rearrangement links TRBV13 to TRBJ2-7; TRBD2 aligns across 7 bases. V lost 1 base and J lost 2; bases outside the gene matches: 5. CDR3 length equals 15 residues. Germline CDR1 reads PRHDT; CDR2 reads FYEKMQ (reference sequence). The CDR3 loop reads CASSLEGLDPYEQYF. CDR3 DNA sequence: TGTGCCAGCAGCTTAGAAGGACTAGACCCCTACGAGCAGTACTTC.

This clone has only a few counts. The rearrangement uses TRBV4-1 and TRBJ2-2; D might be TRBD2 (6 bases). CDR1 is MGHRA, CDR2 YSYEKL, per germline. The CDR3 contains 15 residues. The ends were cut back, 1 base at V and 4 bases at J, with 10 bases in the middle. As DNA, the CDR3 is TGCGCCAGCAGCCAAGCGGGACTGAGCACCGGGGAGCTGTTTTTT. This sequence encodes CASSQAGLSTGELFF.

The chain links TRBV29-1 to TRBJ2-1, with a weak D call TRBD2 (6 bases). Trimming cost V 5 bases and J 6 bases, with 17 bases left between them. Germline V gene sequence: CDR1 SQVTM, CDR2 ANQGSEA. The CDR3 covers 14 residues. The CDR3: CSVPSAGGPNEQFF. Written as DNA, the CDR3 is TGCAGCGTTCCGAGCGCTGGAGGGCCCAATGAGCAGTTCTTC.

The gene calls are TRBV11-2 and TRBJ2-2, with a tentative D call TRBD2 (6 bases). The germline CDR1 and CDR2 sequences are SGHAT and FQNNGV. V was shortened by 0 bases and J by 9 bases, with 17 bases between the two germline ends. The CDR3 runs 16 residues. CDR3 protein: CASSLEVGTPIRELFF. CDR3 sequence (DNA): TGTGCCAGCAGCTTAGAAGTCGGGACTCCCATTAGGGAGCTGTTTTTT.

The J gene is TRBJ1-2, the V gene TRBV9, with D perhaps matching TRBD1 (5 bases). CDR1 SGDLS and CDR2 YYNGEE come from the germline V gene. With 4 bases removed from V and 4 bases from J, the gap between germline ends came to 17 bases. The CDR3 consists of 15 residues. In DNA, the CDR3 is TGTGCCAGCAGCCCCCTGGGGCGGCCGAGCTATGGCTACACCTTC. It is translated as CASSPLGRPSYGYTF.

The chain combines TRBV10-1 with TRBJ2-1, with unresolved D. Trimming took 0 bases from V and 7 from J, leaving 19 bases between them. The CDR3 spans 17 residues. The V gene's germline CDR1 is WNHNN and CDR2 SYGVQD (reference sequence). For the CDR3, the DNA is TGCGCCAGCAGTGAGTCCCATGGGCTAACATATGGAAATGAGCAGTTCTTC. It specifies CASSESHGLTYGNEQFF.

The chain recombines TRBV30 with TRBJ1-2, with 7 bases identical to TRBD1. From germline, CDR1 is GTSNPN and CDR2 SVGIG (reference sequence). This CDR3 contains 17 residues. Unmatched junction bases numbered 16, after V lost 1 base and J lost 5 bases. Written as DNA, the CDR3 is TGTGCCTGGAGTGCAGGGACAGCCCCGCCTGGGCTATATGGCTACACCTTC. Protein product: CAWSAGTAPPGLYGYTF.

The chain's CDR3 is CASRDDRTNTEAFF. CDR3 DNA sequence: TGTGCCAGTAGGGACGACAGAACGAACACTGAAGCTTTCTTT. The chain combines TRBV19 with TRBJ1-1, with a possible D match to TRBD1 (5 bases). Deletions cut 6 bases from V and 1 base from J, with 12 bases between. This CDR3 spans 14 amino acids. CDR1 is LNHDA, CDR2 SQIVND, per germline (reference sequence).

The chain recombines TRBV7-2 with TRBJ1-1; D gene unclear. Trimming pared 2 bases from V and 3 bases from J, leaving 19 bases between. The CDR3 is made up of 17 amino acids. The germline V gene has CDR1 SGHTA and CDR2 FQGNSA. The CDR3 nucleotides read TGTGCCAGCAGCTTACCGTCGGAGGGTTTGGTGGACACTGAAGCTTTCTTT. Protein: CASSLPSEGLVDTEAFF.

This sequence joins TRBV9 and TRBJ2-7, with 10 bases matching TRBD2. CDR3 length equals 15 residues. Per the germline V gene, CDR1 is SGDLS and CDR2 is YYNGEE. The trim removed 0 bases at V and 2 bases at J, leaving 2 bases unmatched. DNA of the CDR3: TGTGCCAGCAGCGTAGGGGGACTAGCGACCTACGAGCAGTACTTC. Its protein product is CASSVGGLATYEQYF. Supplemented by reference TRBV9 and TRBJ2-7, the full variable domain reads DSGVTQTPKHLITATGQRVTLRCSPRSGDLSVYWYQQSLDQGLQFLIQYYNGEERAKGNILERFSAQQFPDLHSELNLSSLELGDSALYFCASSVGGLATYEQYFGPGTRLTVT.

The chain links TRBV5-1 to TRBJ2-5; maybe TRBD1 (5 bases). The CDR3 consists of 15 residues. V dropped 0 bases and J dropped 3 bases, with 12 bases sitting between them. The germline V gene encodes CDR1 SGHRS and CDR2 YFSETQ. CDR3: CASSLGTLEKETQYF. The CDR3 nucleotides read TGCGCCAGCAGCTTGGGGACACTCGAAAAAGAGACCCAGTACTTC.

This chain links TRBV5-4 with TRBJ2-7; 9 bases line up with TRBD2. There are 16 residues in the CDR3. CDR1 and CDR2 from the germline V gene are SGHNT and YYREEE (reference sequence). V lost 1 base to trimming and J lost 1 base; unmatched junction nucleotides: 6. The CDR3 nucleotides read TGTGCCAGCAGCTTGAACGGCGGGGGGGCATCCTACGAGCAGTACTTC. Residues: CASSLNGGGASYEQYF.

J is TRBJ2-3 and V is TRBV27, with 8 bases aligning to TRBD2. Germline V gene data show CDR1 as MNHEY and CDR2 as SMNVEV (reference sequence). V lost 2 bases and J lost 5; bases outside the gene matches: 3. This CDR3 is built from 14 residues. This CDR3 is CASSLGLAGDTQYF. The CDR3 DNA follows: TGTGCCAGCAGTTTAGGGCTAGCGGGAGATACGCAGTATTTT.

Notes on this clone: Other DNA sequences in this sample translate to the same CDR3. The rearrangement joins TRBV4-1 to TRBJ2-1; TRBD2 matches 12 bases. Germline assignment: CDR1 MGHRA and CDR2 YSYEKL. V shed 0 bases, J shed 10 bases, and the junction held 7 bases outside the gene matches. The CDR3 has 16 residues. CDR3 loop: CASSQEPGLAGGEQFF. As DNA, the CDR3 is TGCGCCAGCAGCCAAGAACCGGGACTAGCGGGCGGAGAGCAGTTCTTC.

The chain has TRBV21-1 and TRBJ1-5; the table gives TRBD1 as D, unverified against the DNA. TRBV21-1 has pseudogene status. The CDR3 runs 18 residues. The CDR3 spells CASSNGTGELFSNQPQHF. The CDR3 nucleotides are TGTGCCAGCAGCAACGGGACAGGGGAGTTATTCAGCAATCAGCCCCAGCATTTT.

This clone was observed a few times. The chain carries TRBV27 and TRBJ1-5, with D possibly being TRBD1 (6 bases). Germline assignment: CDR1 MNHEY and CDR2 SMNVEV (reference sequence). V was clipped by 4 bases and J by 4 bases, with 11 bases between them. The CDR3 loop spans 14 amino acids. CDR3 sequence reads: CASSSQGDNQPQHF. Here the CDR3 DNA reads TGTGCCAGCAGTTCACAGGGAGATAATCAGCCCCAGCATTTT.

The chain combines TRBV7-2 with TRBJ2-3; the match to TRBD2 covers 13 bases. The V gene's germline CDR1 is SGHTA and CDR2 FQGNSA. This CDR3 is 18 amino acids long. V dropped 1 base and J dropped 5; count of bases not matched to a gene: 9. CDR3 amino acids: CASSLGLAGGPLRDTQYF. CDR3 nucleotide sequence: TGTGCCAGCAGCTTAGGACTAGCGGGAGGCCCCCTTAGAGATACGCAGTATTTT. The complete variable domain, with remaining parts taken from reference TRBV7-2 and TRBJ2-3, reads GAGVSQSPSNKVTEKGKDVELRCDPISGHTALYWYRQSLGQGLEFLIYFQGNSAPDKSGLPSDRFSAERTGGSVSTLTIQRTQQEDSAVYLCASSLGLAGGPLRDTQYFGPGTRLTVL.

The V and J genes are TRBV4-1 and TRBJ2-1, with 7 bases fitting TRBD2. V was clipped by 4 bases and J by 4 bases; unmatched bases: 7. Germline V gene sequence: CDR1 MGHRA, CDR2 YSYEKL. The CDR3 spans 15 residues. The CDR3 DNA follows: TGCGCCAGCAGCCCCACTAGCGACTCTTACAATGAGCAGTTCTTC. Translated, it gives CASSPTSDSYNEQFF.